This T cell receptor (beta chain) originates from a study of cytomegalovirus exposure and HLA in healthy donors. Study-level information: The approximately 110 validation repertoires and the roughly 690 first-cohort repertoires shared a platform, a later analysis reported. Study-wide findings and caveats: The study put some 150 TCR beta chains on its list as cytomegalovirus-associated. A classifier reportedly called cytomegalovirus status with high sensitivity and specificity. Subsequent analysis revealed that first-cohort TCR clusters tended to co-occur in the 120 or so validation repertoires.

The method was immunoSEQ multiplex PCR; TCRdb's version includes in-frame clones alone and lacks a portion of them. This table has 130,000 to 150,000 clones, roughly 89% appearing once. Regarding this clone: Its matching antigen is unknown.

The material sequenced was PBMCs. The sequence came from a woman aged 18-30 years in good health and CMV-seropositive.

CDR3 in amino acids: CASSLNRGGTEAFF. CDR3 in DNA: TGTGCCAGCAGCTTGAACAGGGGAGGCACTGAAGCTTTCTTT. This chain connects TRBV5-4 to TRBJ1-1; 7 nucleotides line up with TRBD1. V shed 1 base and J 4 bases; nucleotides not matched to a gene: 4. CDR1 SGHNT and CDR2 YYREEE come from the germline V gene (reference sequence). The CDR3 sequence is 14 residues long.